This TCR beta chain was sequenced in a study of cytomegalovirus exposure and HLA in healthy donors. Study at large: Earlier findings included some 100 million unique TCR beta sequences obtained from 150 million to 200 million T cells.

Unrecorded immune exposure was likely among donors, who were nominally healthy when sampled. Researchers ran the PCR with 60 Vbeta and 13 Jbeta primers. Sequenced by immunoSEQ multiplex PCR; TCRdb stores in-frame clones only, minus some. The table includes 180,000 or so clones, around 70% detected once. This CDR3 is built from 13 residues. CDR1 SGDLS and CDR2 YYNGEE come from the germline V gene. J gave up 8 bases and V 2 bases, and 1 base lay outside the gene matches. The source of this sequence is a male donor in good health and CMV-seronegative. This chain connects TRBV9 to TRBJ2-1, with 10 nucleotides matching TRBD1. Sequencing input: PBMCs. CDR3 sequence reads: CASSVGTGDEQFF. For the CDR3, the DNA is TGTGCCAGCAGCGTTGGGACAGGGGATGAGCAGTTCTTC.